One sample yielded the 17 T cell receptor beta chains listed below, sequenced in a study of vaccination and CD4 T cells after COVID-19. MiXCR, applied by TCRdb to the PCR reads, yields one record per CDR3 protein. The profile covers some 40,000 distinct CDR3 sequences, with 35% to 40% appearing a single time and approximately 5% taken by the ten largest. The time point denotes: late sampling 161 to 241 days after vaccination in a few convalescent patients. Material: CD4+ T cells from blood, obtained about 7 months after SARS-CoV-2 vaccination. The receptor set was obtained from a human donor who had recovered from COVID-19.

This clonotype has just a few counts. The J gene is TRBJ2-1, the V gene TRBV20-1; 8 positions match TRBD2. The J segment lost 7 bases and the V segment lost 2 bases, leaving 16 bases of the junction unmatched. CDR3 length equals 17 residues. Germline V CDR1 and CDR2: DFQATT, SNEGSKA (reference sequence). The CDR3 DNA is TGCAGTGCTAGACCAAGAACTAGCGGTACTCTTGATAATGAGCAGTTCTTC. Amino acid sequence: CSARPRTSGTLDNEQFF.

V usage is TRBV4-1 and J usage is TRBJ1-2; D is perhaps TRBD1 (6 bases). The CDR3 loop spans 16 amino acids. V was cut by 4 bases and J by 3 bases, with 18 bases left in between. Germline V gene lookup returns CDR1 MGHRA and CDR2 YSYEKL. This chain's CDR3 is CASSLPTGGGDYGYTF. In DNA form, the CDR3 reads TGCGCCAGCAGCCTGCCAACCGGAGGGGGGGACTATGGCTACACCTTC.

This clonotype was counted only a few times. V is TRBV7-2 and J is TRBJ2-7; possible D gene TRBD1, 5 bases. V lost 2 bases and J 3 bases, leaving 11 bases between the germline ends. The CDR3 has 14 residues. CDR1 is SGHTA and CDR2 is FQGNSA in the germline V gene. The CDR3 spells CASSLMAGRYEQYF. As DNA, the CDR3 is TGTGCCAGCAGCTTAATGGCAGGGCGCTACGAGCAGTACTTC.

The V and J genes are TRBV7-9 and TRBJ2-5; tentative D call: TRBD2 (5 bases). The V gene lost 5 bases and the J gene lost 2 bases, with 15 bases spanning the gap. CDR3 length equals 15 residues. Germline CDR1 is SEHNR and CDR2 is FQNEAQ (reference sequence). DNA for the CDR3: TGTGCCAGCAGCCGCCGGACTGGATTTCAAGAGACCCAGTACTTC. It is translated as CASSRRTGFQETQYF. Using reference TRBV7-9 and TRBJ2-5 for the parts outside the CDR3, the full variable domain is DTGVSQNPRHKITKRGQNVTFRCDPISEHNRLYWYRQTLGQGPEFLTYFQNEAQLEKSRLLSDRFSAERPKGSFSTLEIQRTEQGDSAMYLCASSRRTGFQETQYFGPGTRLLVL.

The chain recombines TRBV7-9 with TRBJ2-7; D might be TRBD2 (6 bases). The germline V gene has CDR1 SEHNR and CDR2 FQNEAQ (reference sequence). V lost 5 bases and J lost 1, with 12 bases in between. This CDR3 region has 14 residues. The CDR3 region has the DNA TGTGCCAGCAGCCTCCGGGAGAAGTCCTACGAGCAGTACTTC. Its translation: CASSLREKSYEQYF.

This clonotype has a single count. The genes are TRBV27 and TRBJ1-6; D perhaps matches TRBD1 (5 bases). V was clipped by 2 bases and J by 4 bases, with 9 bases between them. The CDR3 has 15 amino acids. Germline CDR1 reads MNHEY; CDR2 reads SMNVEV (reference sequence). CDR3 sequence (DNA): TGTGCCAGCAGTTTAAGGGGTCTTTATAATTCACCCCTCCACTTT. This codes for CASSLRGLYNSPLHF.

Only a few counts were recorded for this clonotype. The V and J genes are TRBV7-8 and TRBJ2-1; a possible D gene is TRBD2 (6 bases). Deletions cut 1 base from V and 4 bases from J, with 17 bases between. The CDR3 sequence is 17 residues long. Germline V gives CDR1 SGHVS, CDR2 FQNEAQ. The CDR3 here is CASSLVRWSSVYNEQFF. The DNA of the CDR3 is TGTGCCAGCAGCTTAGTTCGGTGGTCTAGCGTGTACAATGAGCAGTTCTTC.

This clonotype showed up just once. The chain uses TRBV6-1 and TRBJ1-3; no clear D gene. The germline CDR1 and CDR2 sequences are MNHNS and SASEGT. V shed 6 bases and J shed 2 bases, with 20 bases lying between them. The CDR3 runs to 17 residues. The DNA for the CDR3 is TGTGCCAGCAGCCATCGGGCAGAGGGATCCACTGGAAACACCATATATTTT. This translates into CASSHRAEGSTGNTIYF.

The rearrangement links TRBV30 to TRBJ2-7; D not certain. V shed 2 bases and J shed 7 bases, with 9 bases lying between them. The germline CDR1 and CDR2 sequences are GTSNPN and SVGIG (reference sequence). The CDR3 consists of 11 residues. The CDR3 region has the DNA TGTGCCTGGAGTCCTGGGTTGGAGCAGTACTTC. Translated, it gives CAWSPGLEQYF.

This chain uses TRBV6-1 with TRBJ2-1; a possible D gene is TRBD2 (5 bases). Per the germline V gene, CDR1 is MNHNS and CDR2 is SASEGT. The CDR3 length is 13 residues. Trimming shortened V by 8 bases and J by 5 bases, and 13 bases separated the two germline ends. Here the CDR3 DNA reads TGTGCCAGCCGTCTGGACTTCAACAATGAGCAGTTCTTC. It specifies CASRLDFNNEQFF.

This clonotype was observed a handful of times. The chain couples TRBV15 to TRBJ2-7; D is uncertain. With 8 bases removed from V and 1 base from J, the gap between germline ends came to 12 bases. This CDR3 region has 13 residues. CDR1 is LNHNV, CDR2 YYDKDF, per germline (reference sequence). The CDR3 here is CATDDGVSYEQYF. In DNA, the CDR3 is TGTGCCACCGATGACGGTGTGTCCTACGAGCAGTACTTC.

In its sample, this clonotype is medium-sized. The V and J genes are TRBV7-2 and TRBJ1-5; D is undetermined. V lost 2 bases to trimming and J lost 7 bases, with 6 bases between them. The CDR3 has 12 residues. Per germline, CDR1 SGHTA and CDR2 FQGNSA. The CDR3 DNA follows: TGTGCCAGCAGCTTAAGAGGGCAGCCCCAGCATTTT. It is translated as CASSLRGQPQHF.

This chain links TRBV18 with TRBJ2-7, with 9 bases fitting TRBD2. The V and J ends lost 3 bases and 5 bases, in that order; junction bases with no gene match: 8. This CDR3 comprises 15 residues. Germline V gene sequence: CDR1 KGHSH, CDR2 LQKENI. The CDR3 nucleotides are TGTGCCAGCTCACCCGTAGCGGGAGAGGCCAACGAGCAGTACTTC. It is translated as CASSPVAGEANEQYF.

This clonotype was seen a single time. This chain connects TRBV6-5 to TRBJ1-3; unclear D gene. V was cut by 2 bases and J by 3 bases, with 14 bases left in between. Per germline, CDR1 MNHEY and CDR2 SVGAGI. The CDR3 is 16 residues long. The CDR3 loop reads CASSYGWDLGGNTIYF. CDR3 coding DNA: TGTGCCAGCAGTTACGGCTGGGATCTGGGTGGAAACACCATATATTTT.

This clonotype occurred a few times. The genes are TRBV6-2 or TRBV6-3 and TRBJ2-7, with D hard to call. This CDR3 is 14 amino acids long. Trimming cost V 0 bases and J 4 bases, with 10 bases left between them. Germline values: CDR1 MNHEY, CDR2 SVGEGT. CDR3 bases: TGTGCCAGCAGTTACTCGACCGGACCTTACGAGCAGTACTTC. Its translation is CASSYSTGPYEQYF.

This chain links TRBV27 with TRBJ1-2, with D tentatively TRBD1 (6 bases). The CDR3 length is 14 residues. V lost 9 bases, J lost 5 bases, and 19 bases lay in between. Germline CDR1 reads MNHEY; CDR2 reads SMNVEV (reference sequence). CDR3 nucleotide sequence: TGTGCCAGTAAGTGGCAGGGGTCGGGGTATGGCTACACCTTC. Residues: CASKWQGSGYGYTF.

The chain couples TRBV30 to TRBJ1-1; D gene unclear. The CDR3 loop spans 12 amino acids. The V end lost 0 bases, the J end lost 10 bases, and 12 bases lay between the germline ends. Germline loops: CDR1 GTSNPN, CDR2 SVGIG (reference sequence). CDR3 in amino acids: CAWSVPSSLAFF. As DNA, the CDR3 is TGTGCCTGGAGTGTACCAAGTTCGTTAGCTTTCTTT.